This T cell receptor beta chain was obtained from a study of beta chain features in type 1 diabetes. The CDR3 has 13 amino acids. CDR1 SGHTA and CDR2 FQGNSA come from the germline V gene. V shed 5 bases and J shed 4 bases, with 11 bases lying between them. The investigators reverse transcribed all of the isolated RNA, so they sequenced expressed TCRB transcripts. Assay: immunoSEQ multiplex PCR; the TCRdb copy retains only in-frame clones and omits some. The sample shows about 59,000 clones, approximately 59% of them seen only once. Sequenced material: Tregs from blood. This clonotype was obtained from a woman aged 18-30 years in good health. The rearrangement joins TRBV7-2 to TRBJ1-2; D is perhaps TRBD1 (6 bases). CDR3 in DNA: TGTGCCAGCAGCCCTGGACAGCTCTATGGCTACACCTTC. Its translation is CASSPGQLYGYTF.